This TCR beta chain is from a study of immune evolution from preneoplasia to lung adenocarcinoma. Regarding the study as a whole: Clonality was highest in normal lung, lower in later-stage lesions apparently. T cell clonality was higher in KRAS-mutant than EGFR-mutant or wild-type nodules.

Patient tissue came from resections in Japan or China, 2014–2017. After pathologic assessment, macro-dissection selected premalignant or tumor cells for extraction. Looked up from germline, CDR1 is LNHDA and CDR2 is SQIVND (reference sequence). The CDR3 has 14 amino acids. Trimming removed 3 bases at V and 1 base at J, with 9 bases between. Libraries were prepared by immunoSEQ multiplex PCR; TCRdb keeps only in-frame clonotypes and omits some of them. Of thousands of clones listed, 70% to 80% are singletons. Note on this clone: Its antigen is not known.

This clonotype was obtained from a person aged 40-50 years with lung adenocarcinoma. The J gene is TRBJ1-1, the V gene TRBV19; D ambiguous. The sample was FFPE invasive lung adenocarcinoma tissue. Here the CDR3 reads CASSIGEGNTEAFF. DNA for the CDR3: TGTGCCAGTAGTATCGGCGAGGGGAACACTGAAGCTTTCTTT.